A selection of T cell receptor beta chains follows, all from one sample in a study of blood T cell repertoires in COVID-19. Profiling relied on immunoSEQ multiplex PCR, and the TCRdb table lists in-frame clones only, not all of them. The data contain fewer than 200,000 clones, 80% to 95% of them singletons. The sequenced sample was peripheral blood. The receptor set was obtained from a man aged 45-65 years with acute or convalescent COVID-19. CDR3s include the opening cysteine and the closing phenylalanine or tryptophan. The D gene is left open where the match is weak. Only some rows state a clone size, as once, few, many or a class for expanded clones.

v_gene: TRBV6-5
abundance: -
j_gene: TRBJ1-6
d_gene: -
CDR3aa: CASRVREENSPLHF
CDR3nt: TGTGCCAGCAGGGTCAGGGAGGAAAATTCACCCCTCCACTTT

v_gene: TRBV11-2
abundance: -
j_gene: TRBJ1-2
d_gene: -
CDR3aa: CASSLEAGQNYGYTF
CDR3nt: TGTGCCAGCAGCTTAGAGGCGGGGCAGAACTATGGCTACACCTTC

v_gene: TRBV27
abundance: -
j_gene: TRBJ2-3
d_gene: -
CDR3aa: CASSLAGALSYTDTQYF
CDR3nt: TGTGCCAGCAGTTTAGCAGGGGCACTTAGCTACACAGATACGCAGTATTTT

v_gene: TRBV27
abundance: once
j_gene: TRBJ1-3
d_gene: TRBD1
CDR3aa: CASNLCSWDRGRLTSGNTIYF
CDR3nt: TGTGCCAGCAACTTATGCTCGTGGGACAGGGGCCGATTAACCTCTGGAAACACCATATATTTT

v_gene: TRBV5-4
abundance: -
j_gene: TRBJ2-1
d_gene: TRBD2
CDR3aa: CASSWKRERHNDEQFF
CDR3nt: TGTGCCAGCAGCTGGAAGCGGGAGAGACATAACGATGAGCAGTTCTTC

v_gene: TRBV28
abundance: -
j_gene: TRBJ1-2
d_gene: TRBD1
CDR3aa: CASSSPRRGNDGYTF
CDR3nt: TGTGCCAGCAGTTCCCCTCGCAGGGGGAACGATGGCTACACCTTC

v_gene: TRBV18
abundance: few
j_gene: TRBJ1-3
d_gene: -
CDR3aa: CASSPGENTIYF
CDR3nt: TGTGCCAGCTCACCAGGGGAGAACACCATATATTTT

v_gene: TRBV15
abundance: -
j_gene: TRBJ1-5
d_gene: -
CDR3aa: CATSRDLRGPGQPQHF
CDR3nt: TGTGCCACCAGCAGAGATCTGCGGGGGCCGGGTCAGCCCCAGCATTTT

v_gene: TRBV3-1/TRBV3-2
abundance: once
j_gene: TRBJ1-4
d_gene: -
CDR3aa: CASSQVRGTNEKLFF
CDR3nt: TGTGCCAGCAGCCAAGTCCGGGGGACTAATGAAAAACTGTTTTTT

v_gene: TRBV9
abundance: once
j_gene: TRBJ1-1
d_gene: TRBD1
CDR3aa: CASSPDRGYTEAFF
CDR3nt: TGTGCCAGCAGCCCCGACAGGGGTTACACTGAAGCTTTCTTT

v_gene: TRBV15
abundance: -
j_gene: TRBJ2-1
d_gene: -
CDR3aa: CATSLTRISKEQFF
CDR3nt: TGTGCCACCAGCCTGACTAGGATTTCAAAGGAGCAGTTCTTC